This TCR beta chain was found in a study of T cell responses to AZD1222 COVID-19 vaccine (dated by TCRdb to the early 2020s). Context from the whole study: TCR sequencing was performed for 233 trial participants, of whom around 200 were given two doses of AZD1222 and some 26 were given two doses of MenACWY control vaccine. Trial participants were enrolled into age subgroups of 18-55, 56-69 and 70-plus years, which contained 148, 28 and 57 TCR-sequenced participants, respectively.

Compared with germline, V lacks 4 bases and J lacks 5 bases; bases without a gene match: 8. From the cysteine up to the phenylalanine, the CDR3 has a length of 14 residues. The only DNA kept is the CDR3, 42 bases in frame from the first base. CDR1 SGHRS and CDR2 YFSETQ are derived from the germline V gene. The CDR3 regions of human TCRbeta chains were subjected to immunosequencing. Per the source publication's procedure: TCRs in the repertoires were compared against a reference library of SARS-CoV-2-specific TCRs that had been generated with the MIRA antigen-specificity platform. Breadth meant the fraction of unique TCRs that were SARS-CoV-2-associated, whereas depth meant the fraction of total T cells that were SARS-CoV-2-associated. Using the MIRA data, each spike-specific TCR was assigned both to the spike region to which the TCR was reactive and to a CD4 or CD8 class. Log10-transformed breadth and depth values were compared by one-way ANOVA with Sidak's multiple comparisons tests. The immuneACCESS repertoire file appears here via TCRdb, limited to in-frame rearrangements. These files lack a portion of the clones; in checked studies, under half of the deficit traces to unresolved V genes, and the cause of the others is not known. The V and J calls and clone size were taken over from that table, and D and trimming were inferred from the DNA. Recorded for this sample are around 91,000 clones; about nine tenths of them occurred a single time. The ten most abundant clones make up 8% to 8.5% of the sample.

Overall study results and their limits: In the small 56-69-year group, the increase in depth fell short of significance, most likely because of low power. Conclusions about previously exposed vaccinees are limited, since just 5 to 7 AZD1222 recipients were seropositive for SARS-CoV-2 at baseline. Most participants were white British and females outnumbered males, and the authors suggested that clonal diversity may have been underestimated. CD4 TCRs associated with the vaccine covered the entire spike protein, and the dominant responses were in regions 160-218 and 743-854. Spike-specific TCR breadth and depth rose significantly after two AZD1222 doses compared with day 0 and with MenACWY recipients. Because no day 14 peak-response samples were available, the repertoires could be characterized only after the peak T cell response. Epitopes outside the regions mutated in the B.1.351 and B.1.1.7 variants were reportedly recognized by nearly half of the unique spike-specific TCRs.

A word on this clone: What this receptor recognizes is not known. The sample holds no much larger clone one base away, and base qualities are not on file.

Reading the label with the study, this specimen's time point is: about 28 days (+/-7) after the second vaccine dose. AZD1222 recipients with second doses at about 4 weeks or about 12 weeks were pooled, because spike-specific TCR depth and breadth did not differ between schedules. Samples from vaccinated people were obtained from the UK trials COV001 and COV002, which included a single-blind randomized controlled phase 2/3 trial of AZD1222 (ChAdOx1 nCoV-19) in healthy adults. Trial participant PBMC samples were collected at day 0 and day 28 after the second dose for TCRbeta chain sequencing. The chain couples TRBV5-1 to TRBJ2-5; TRBD1 matches 7 bases in the middle. The receptor was derived from an adult who received the AZD1222 COVID-19 vaccine. The material was peripheral blood, obtained 28 days after the second AZD1222 dose. The CDR3 here reads CASSQRGLRETQYF. The DNA reads TGCGCCAGCAGCCAGAGGGGGCTTAGGGAGACCCAGTACTTC.